What follows is one TCR beta chain and its context. Primers included in the PCR were 60 Vbeta and 13 Jbeta primers. Method: immunoSEQ multiplex PCR; TCRdb's copy keeps in-frame clones and lacks some. The sample has about 110,000 clones; about 80% are singletons. The sample is drawn from a study of cytomegalovirus exposure and HLA in healthy donors. Germline V gene sequence: CDR1 SGHTA, CDR2 FQGNSA. The CDR3 consists of 14 residues. V was clipped by 5 bases and J by 7 bases; unmatched bases: 4. Sequenced material: PBMCs. This TCR was recovered from a man aged 25 to 45 in good health and CMV-seronegative. J is TRBJ2-4 and V is TRBV7-2; TRBD2 matches 11 bases. CDR3 in DNA: TGTGCCAGCAGCGAGACTAGCGGGATGAACATTCAGTACTTC. Its translation: CASSETSGMNIQYF.